This TCR beta chain was retrieved from a study of beta chain features in type 1 diabetes. This clone was found a few times. Trimming cost V 2 bases and J 11 bases, with 12 bases left between them. CDR3 length equals 12 residues. Germline loops: CDR1 MNHNY, CDR2 SVGAGI (reference sequence). Of the isolated RNA, all was reverse transcribed, and so the sequenced material was expressed TCRB transcripts. Assay: immunoSEQ multiplex PCR; the TCRdb copy retains only in-frame clones and omits some. The sample lists some 240,000 clones, about a tenth seen once, with 1% to 1.5% in the top ten. The rearrangement uses TRBV6-6 and TRBJ2-5; the D gene could be TRBD1 or TRBD2 (5 bases each). Input material: central memory CD4+ T cells from blood. This receptor was obtained from a young man in good health. CDR3 coding DNA: TGTGCCAGCAGTTACACCAGGGACCCTCAGTACTTC. Translated, it gives CASSYTRDPQYF.